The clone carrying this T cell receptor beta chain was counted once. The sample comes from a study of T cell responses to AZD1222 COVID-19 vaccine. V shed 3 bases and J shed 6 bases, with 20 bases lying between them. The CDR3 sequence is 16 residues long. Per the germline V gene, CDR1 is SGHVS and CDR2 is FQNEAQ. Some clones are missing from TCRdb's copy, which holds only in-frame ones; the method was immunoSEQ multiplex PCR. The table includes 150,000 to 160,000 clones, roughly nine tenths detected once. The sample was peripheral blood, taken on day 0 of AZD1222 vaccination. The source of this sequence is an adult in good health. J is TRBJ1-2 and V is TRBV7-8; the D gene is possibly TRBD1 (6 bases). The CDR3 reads CASSLGTGSNVNGYTF. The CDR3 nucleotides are TGTGCCAGCAGCTTGGGAACAGGGTCTAACGTGAATGGCTACACCTTC. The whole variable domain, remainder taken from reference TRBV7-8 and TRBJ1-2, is GAGVSQSPRYKVAKRGQDVALRCDPISGHVSLFWYQQALGQGPEFLTYFQNEAQLDKSGLPSDRFFAERPEGSVSTLKIQRTQQEDSAVYLCASSLGTGSNVNGYTFGSGTRLTVV.